These T cell receptor beta chains were read from a single sample in a study of control samples from healthy donors and cancer patients. Repertoires were generated with immunoSEQ multiplex PCR, while TCRdb's copy carries only in-frame clones and drops some. This table holds more than 70,000 clones, roughly 90% found once. Material for sequencing was PBMCs. These receptors came from a man aged 60 to 75 with lung cancer. CDR3s include the opening cysteine and the closing phenylalanine or tryptophan. A D gene is named only where the DNA matches it firmly. Clone size, where shown, is once, few, many, or a class for clones that have expanded.

TRBV5-1,-,-,TRBJ1-4,CASSSDSFRNEKLFF,TGCGCCAGCAGTTCCGACAGTTTTCGAAATGAAAAACTGTTTTTT
TRBV6-6,-,-,TRBJ2-2,CASTIPPGELFF,TGTGCCAGCACCATACCCCCCGGGGAGCTGTTTTTT
TRBV4-1,TRBD1,-,TRBJ2-5,CASSQVPQGGQETQYF,TGCGCCAGCAGCCAAGTCCCACAGGGGGGTCAAGAGACCCAGTACTTC
TRBV5-5,-,-,TRBJ1-1,CASSLAQGNTEAFF,TGTGCCAGCAGCTTAGCACAGGGGAACACTGAAGCTTTCTTT
TRBV18,-,once,TRBJ2-7,CASSPMTASYEQYF,TGTGCCAGCTCACCAATGACGGCGTCCTACGAGCAGTACTTC
TRBV24-1,TRBD1,-,TRBJ1-5,CATSPGTGGMEPQHF,TGTGCCACCAGCCCCGGGACAGGGGGCATGGAGCCCCAGCATTTT
TRBV6-5,-,-,TRBJ2-2,CASSWGRTGELFF,TGTGCCAGCAGCTGGGGCAGAACCGGGGAGCTGTTTTTT
TRBV11-2,-,-,TRBJ2-7,CASSLGPTVSGYEQYF,TGTGCCAGCAGCTTAGGACCCACAGTAAGTGGCTACGAGCAGTACTTC
TRBV29-1,-,-,TRBJ2-3,CSVERGGTDTQYF,TGCAGCGTTGAAAGGGGCGGGACAGATACGCAGTATTTT
TRBV6-5,-,-,TRBJ2-1,CASRAGTVSYNEQFF,TGTGCCAGCAGGGCCGGGACCGTCTCCTACAATGAGCAGTTCTTC
TRBV9,-,-,TRBJ2-3,CASSASSTTQLQYF,TGTGCCAGCAGCGCCTCTAGTACTACGCAGTTGCAGTATTTT
TRBV2,-,-,TRBJ2-2,CASRMSETGELFF,TGTGCCAGTCGAATGAGCGAAACCGGGGAGCTGTTTTTT
TRBV6-1,-,once,TRBJ1-5,CASSESDTNQPQHF,TGTGCCAGCAGTGAGTCCGATACCAATCAGCCCCAGCATTTT
TRBV5-5,-,-,TRBJ1-6,CASSLGTDPHSSYNSPLHF,TGTGCCAGCAGCTTGGGGACGGACCCTCATAGCTCCTATAATTCACCCCTCCACTTT
TRBV11-2,-,once,TRBJ2-3,CASSLVDTQYF,TGTGCCAGCAGCTTAGTGGATACGCAGTATTTT
TRBV15,-,-,TRBJ2-5,CATSRKGIAETQYF,TGTGCCACCAGCAGGAAGGGAATCGCAGAGACCCAGTACTTC
TRBV11-3,-,-,TRBJ1-4,CASSLSRSSPTNEKLFF,TGTGCCAGCAGCTTATCTCGTTCCTCTCCAACTAATGAAAAACTGTTTTTT
TRBV30,-,-,TRBJ2-2,CAWTIRTGELFF,TGTGCCTGGACGATTAGGACCGGGGAGCTGTTTTTT
TRBV12-3/TRBV12-4,-,many,TRBJ1-5,CASAGNNQPQHF,TGTGCCAGCGCGGGCAACAATCAGCCCCAGCATTTT
TRBV5-1,-,medium-sized,TRBJ1-2,CASSLEGPNYGYTF,TGCGCCAGCAGCTTAGAAGGGCCCAACTATGGCTACACCTTC
TRBV6-6,TRBD1,once,TRBJ1-2,CASVRTGARNYGYTF,TGTGCCAGCGTGCGAACAGGGGCCCGGAACTATGGCTACACCTTC
TRBV3-1/TRBV3-2,TRBD2,-,TRBJ2-5,CASSQAGTSGGAETQYF,TGTGCCAGCAGCCAAGCCGGTACTAGCGGGGGGGCCGAGACCCAGTACTTC
TRBV12-3/TRBV12-4,-,few,TRBJ2-5,CASSPDGPKTQYF,TGTGCCAGCAGCCCGGACGGCCCAAAGACCCAGTACTTC
TRBV6-9,TRBD1,-,TRBJ2-7,CASSYLGQGKYF,TGTGCCAGCAGTTACTTAGGACAGGGAAAGTACTTC
TRBV7-6,-,once,TRBJ2-2,CASSLSVTGELFF,TGTGCCAGCAGCTTGTCAGTAACCGGGGAGCTGTTTTTT
TRBV5-4,-,-,TRBJ1-3,CASSLERSGSGRNTIYF,TGTGCCAGCAGCTTGGAAAGGTCAGGCAGCGGACGAAACACCATATATTTT
TRBV5-1,-,few,TRBJ2-5,CASSLTATNQETQYF,TGCGCCAGCAGCTTAACTGCGACGAACCAAGAGACCCAGTACTTC
TRBV29-1,-,-,TRBJ1-6,CSGRPFYNSPLHF,TGCAGCGGACGACCGTTCTATAATTCACCCCTCCACTTT
TRBV4-1,-,-,TRBJ2-4,CASSQDQEGAKNIQYF,TGCGCCAGCAGCCAAGATCAGGAGGGGGCCAAAAACATTCAGTACTTC
TRBV3-1/TRBV3-2,TRBD1,-,TRBJ1-6,CASSPTGGSYNSPLHF,TGTGCCAGCAGCCCGACAGGGGGTTCCTATAATTCACCCCTCCACTTT
TRBV9,-,-,TRBJ2-7,CASSVDPGRSYEQYF,TGTGCCAGCAGCGTAGACCCAGGTCGGTCCTACGAGCAGTACTTC
TRBV5-1,-,-,TRBJ2-3,CASSLEQYSDTQYF,TGCGCCAGCAGCTTGGAGCAATATTCAGATACGCAGTATTTT
TRBV6-4,TRBD2,-,TRBJ2-3,CASSDSRSGGEVDTQYF,TGTGCCAGCAGTGACTCGCGCAGCGGGGGGGAAGTAGATACGCAGTATTTT
TRBV18,-,few,TRBJ2-5,CASSRDIQETQYF,TGTGCCAGCTCCCGGGACATACAAGAGACCCAGTACTTC
TRBV5-4,TRBD2,few,TRBJ2-3,CASSTGTTVDTQYF,TGTGCCAGCAGCACCGGGACTACGGTAGATACGCAGTATTTT
TRBV18,-,-,TRBJ2-3,CASSPLEKAQYF,TGTGCCAGCTCACCATTGGAGAAGGCGCAGTATTTT
TRBV18,-,-,TRBJ1-1,CASSASKADTEAFF,TGTGCCAGCTCGGCCTCTAAGGCGGACACTGAAGCTTTCTTT
TRBV6-5,-,-,TRBJ1-2,CASSSNRALTYGYTF,TGTGCCAGCAGTTCAAACAGGGCTCTGACCTATGGCTACACCTTC
TRBV5-8,-,-,TRBJ2-1,CASSLEIYNEQFF,TGTGCCAGCAGCTTGGAGATCTACAATGAGCAGTTCTTC
TRBV18,TRBD1,-,TRBJ2-7,CASSLTGTSYEQYF,TGTGCCAGCTCCCTGACAGGGACCTCCTACGAGCAGTACTTC
TRBV4-1,-,-,TRBJ1-2,CASSQASFLLPYGYTF,TGCGCCAGCAGCCAAGCTAGTTTTTTACTACCCTATGGCTACACCTTC
TRBV10-1,-,-,TRBJ2-1,CASSADSSSYNEQFF,TGCGCCAGCAGCGCCGACTCCAGCTCCTACAATGAGCAGTTCTTC
TRBV5-4,TRBD1,medium-sized,TRBJ2-1,CASSSRQGISYNEQFF,TGTGCCAGCAGCTCCAGACAGGGAATAAGCTACAATGAGCAGTTCTTC